This T cell receptor (beta chain) was recovered during a study of T cells expressing NK-cell markers. Study observations and caveats: Roughly 6 donors had dominant NKG2C+ clonotypes that comprised about 1.0-7.0% of their CD8+ T cells.

The CDR3 sequence is 16 residues long. Per the germline V gene, CDR1 is MNHEY and CDR2 is SMNVEV (reference sequence). As concerns this clonotype: Antigen specificity is unknown.

What made the TCR beta cDNA was 5'RACE template switching with UMIs. TCRdb re-called the 5' RACE reads; every CDR3 protein appears as one record, without DNA. The listing records some 140,000 distinct CDR3 sequences. V is TRBV27 and J is TRBJ1-1. Sequences were obtained from blood T cells: a sorted CD56 or NKG2C T cell subset, CD4+ or CD8+ T cells, or bulk PBMC T cells (not recorded which). The source is a woman in her 50s in good health. The CDR3 reads CASSFNSDWMNTEAFF.